These T cell receptor beta chains were read from a single sample in a study of cytomegalovirus exposure and HLA in healthy donors. The assay was immunoSEQ multiplex PCR, and TCRdb's table has in-frame clones only and misses some. Among some 70,000 clones listed, about 96% were seen once. Sequenced input: PBMCs. The receptors derive from a man aged 18 to 29 in good health and CMV-seronegative. CDR3s include the opening cysteine and the closing phenylalanine or tryptophan. The D gene is left open where the match is weak. Part of the rows lack a size; the others show once, few, many or a class for expanded clones.

-	TRBV15	-	TRBJ2-7	TGTGCCACCAGCCCCGCAGGGGACGGCGAGCAGTACTTC	CATSPAGDGEQYF
-	TRBV13	-	TRBJ2-3	TGTGCCAGCAGTTATTTAGGGGCGGGATTCACAGATACGCAGTATTTT	CASSYLGAGFTDTQYF
-	TRBV4-1	-	TRBJ2-3	TGCGCCAGCAGCCAAGCGGGGGTCACAGATACGCAGTATTTT	CASSQAGVTDTQYF
TRBD1	TRBV30	-	TRBJ1-4	TGTGCCTGGGCCCCACGACAGGGAGCGAATGAAAAACTGTTTTTT	CAWAPRQGANEKLFF
TRBD1	TRBV27	-	TRBJ1-1	TGTGCCAGCACCTCATGGGACAGCACTGAAGCTTTCTTT	CASTSWDSTEAFF
TRBD2	TRBV29-1	-	TRBJ2-3	TGCAGCGTTCGGGGAGGGACAGATACGCAGTATTTT	CSVRGGTDTQYF
TRBD1	TRBV5-4	-	TRBJ2-3	TGTGCCAGCAGCTTTAAAGGGGGCAGGGGTGGGACAGATACGCAGTATTTT	CASSFKGGRGGTDTQYF
TRBD1	TRBV7-9	once	TRBJ1-2	TGTGCCAGCAGCTTAGGTGTACTACAGGGGGCGGCGGATGGCTACACCTTC	CASSLGVLQGAADGYTF
-	TRBV30	-	TRBJ1-1	TGTGCCTGGAGTGGGGCGAACACTGAAGCTTTCTTT	CAWSGANTEAFF
-	TRBV7-9	-	TRBJ2-7	TGTGCCAGCAGCTTAGCCCAGGTCGGGGGTAATGACGAGCAGTACTTC	CASSLAQVGGNDEQYF
-	TRBV6-1	-	TRBJ1-5	TGTGCCAGCAGGACAGATAGCAATCAGCCCCAGCATTTT	CASRTDSNQPQHF
TRBD1	TRBV6-6	-	TRBJ1-3	TGTGCCAGCAGTTACTTGGCGGAGGGACAGAGAAACACCATATATTTT	CASSYLAEGQRNTIYF
-	TRBV5-1	-	TRBJ1-1	TGCGCCAGCAGCTTGGCGACATCGAACACTGAAGCTTTCTTT	CASSLATSNTEAFF
TRBD2	TRBV13	few	TRBJ2-7	TGTGCCAGCGGAGCGGGGGACCTCGAGCAGTACTTC	CASGAGDLEQYF
TRBD1	TRBV5-1	-	TRBJ2-5	TGCGCCAGCAGCTTGCGCGGGACAGGGGAGCGAGAGACCCAGTACTTC	CASSLRGTGERETQYF
TRBD1	TRBV2	-	TRBJ1-2	TGTGCCAGCATGAAGACAGGGGCATTTTATGGCTACACCTTC	CASMKTGAFYGYTF
-	TRBV7-9	-	TRBJ2-3	TGTGCCAGCAGCCCCCGATCAGGGGGGACCACAGATACGCAGTATTTT	CASSPRSGGTTDTQYF
TRBD2	TRBV4-2	-	TRBJ2-6	TGTGCCAGCAGCCTCAGAATAGCGGGAGACCTCTCTGGGGCCAACGTCCTGACTTTC	CASSLRIAGDLSGANVLTF
TRBD1	TRBV25-1	-	TRBJ1-1	TGTGCCAGCAGTCCGTGGACAGGGGGCACTGAAGCTTTCTTT	CASSPWTGGTEAFF
-	TRBV6-1	-	TRBJ1-5	TGTGCCAGCAGTGAGATAACAGGTCAGCCCCAGCATTTT	CASSEITGQPQHF
-	TRBV15	-	TRBJ1-1	TGTGCCACCAGCAGTGAGGTCACTGAAGCTTTCTTT	CATSSEVTEAFF
-	TRBV19	-	TRBJ1-1	TGTGCCAGTAGTATAGCCGTGAACACTGAAGCTTTCTTT	CASSIAVNTEAFF
-	TRBV7-6	-	TRBJ2-5	TGTGCCAGCAGCCAATCGGCAGGGCAATCCCAGTACTTC	CASSQSAGQSQYF
TRBD1	TRBV6-1	-	TRBJ1-2	TGTGCCAGCAAACAGGGACAGGCTCACTATGGCTACACCTTC	CASKQGQAHYGYTF
-	TRBV10-2	-	TRBJ2-7	TGCGCCAGCAGTCCCACCTCCTACGAGCAGTACTTC	CASSPTSYEQYF
-	TRBV10-3	-	TRBJ2-5	TGTGCCATCAGTGAGTCGAGAGAGACCCAGTACTTC	CAISESRETQYF
-	TRBV14	-	TRBJ2-5	TGTGCCAGCAGCCAAGTCCCAGGGCGGGAGACCCAGTACTTC	CASSQVPGRETQYF
-	TRBV7-9	-	TRBJ2-7	TGTGCCAGCAGCTTAGCGACTGGAGGGTTTACAGTGTACGAGCAGTACTTC	CASSLATGGFTVYEQYF
TRBD1	TRBV6-6	-	TRBJ1-5	TGTGCCAGCAGTTACTCACAGGGGCGGGAATCGCCCCAGCATTTT	CASSYSQGRESPQHF
-	TRBV28	-	TRBJ2-1	TGTGCCAGCAGTCCCTCTGACGGGAGACTCTACAATGAGCAGTTCTTC	CASSPSDGRLYNEQFF
-	TRBV6-5	-	TRBJ1-1	TGTGCCAGCAGCTCTCCCCCGGACAGGAACACTGAAGCTTTCTTT	CASSSPPDRNTEAFF